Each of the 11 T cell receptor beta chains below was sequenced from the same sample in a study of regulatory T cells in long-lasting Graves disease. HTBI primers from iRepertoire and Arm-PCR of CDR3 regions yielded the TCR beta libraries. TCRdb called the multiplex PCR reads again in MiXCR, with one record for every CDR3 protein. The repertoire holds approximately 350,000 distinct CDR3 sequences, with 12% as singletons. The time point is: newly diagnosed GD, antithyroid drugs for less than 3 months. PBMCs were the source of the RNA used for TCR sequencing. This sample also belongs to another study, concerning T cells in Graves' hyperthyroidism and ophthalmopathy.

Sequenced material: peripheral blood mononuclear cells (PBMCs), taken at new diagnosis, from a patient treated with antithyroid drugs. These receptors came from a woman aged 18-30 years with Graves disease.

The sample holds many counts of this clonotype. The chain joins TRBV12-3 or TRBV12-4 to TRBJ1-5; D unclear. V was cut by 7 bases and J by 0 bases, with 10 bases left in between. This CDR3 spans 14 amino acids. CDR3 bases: TGTGCCAGCACGGACGGGTTTAGCAATCAGCCCCAGCATTTT. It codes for CASTDGFSNQPQHF.

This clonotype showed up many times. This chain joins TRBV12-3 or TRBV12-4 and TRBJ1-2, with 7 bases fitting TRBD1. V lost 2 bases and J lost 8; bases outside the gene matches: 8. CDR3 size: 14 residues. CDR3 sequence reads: CASSLSGLRGGYTF. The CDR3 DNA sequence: TGTGCCAGCAGTTTATCAGGCCTCAGGGGGGGCTACACCTTC.

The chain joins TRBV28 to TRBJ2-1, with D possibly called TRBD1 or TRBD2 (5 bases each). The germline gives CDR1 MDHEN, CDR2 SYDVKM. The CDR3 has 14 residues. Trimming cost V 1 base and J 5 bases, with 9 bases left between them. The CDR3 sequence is CASSLYGTNNEQFF. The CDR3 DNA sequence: TGTGCCAGCAGTTTATACGGGACCAACAATGAGCAGTTCTTC.

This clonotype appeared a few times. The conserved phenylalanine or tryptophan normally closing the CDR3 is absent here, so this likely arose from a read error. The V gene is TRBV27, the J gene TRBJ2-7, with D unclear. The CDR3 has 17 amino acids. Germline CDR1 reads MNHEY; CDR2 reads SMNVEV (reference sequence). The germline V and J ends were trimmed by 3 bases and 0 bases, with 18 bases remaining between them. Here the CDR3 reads CASSFPTYSISSYEQYS. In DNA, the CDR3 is TGTGCCAGCAGTTTTCCCACTTATAGCATCAGCTCCTACGAGCAGTACTCC.

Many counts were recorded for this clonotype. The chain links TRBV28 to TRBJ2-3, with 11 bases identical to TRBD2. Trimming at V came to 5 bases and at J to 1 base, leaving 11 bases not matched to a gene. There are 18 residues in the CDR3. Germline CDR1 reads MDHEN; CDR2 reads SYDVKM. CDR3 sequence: CASSPVVGTSGRTDTQYF. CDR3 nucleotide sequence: TGTGCCAGCAGTCCCGTAGTCGGGACTAGCGGTCGCACAGATACGCAGTATTTT.

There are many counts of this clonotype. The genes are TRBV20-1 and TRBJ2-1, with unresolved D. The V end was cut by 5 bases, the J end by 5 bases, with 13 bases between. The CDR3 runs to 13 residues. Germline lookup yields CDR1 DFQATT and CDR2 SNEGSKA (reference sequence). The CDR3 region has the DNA TGCAGTGCTCCCCCTTCGCCCCACAATGAGCAGTTCTTC. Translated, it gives CSAPPSPHNEQFF.

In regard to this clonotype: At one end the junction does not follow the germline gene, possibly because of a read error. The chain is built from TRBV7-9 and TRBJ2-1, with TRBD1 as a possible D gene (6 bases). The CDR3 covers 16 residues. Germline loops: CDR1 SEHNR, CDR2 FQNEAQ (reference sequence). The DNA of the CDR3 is TGTGCCAGCAGCTTGGGGGCGCGGGCTAATAACAATGAGCAGGTCTTC. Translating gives CASSLGARANNNEQVF.

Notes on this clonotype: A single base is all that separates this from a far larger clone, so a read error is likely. In DNA, the CDR3 is TGTGCCAGCAGCGCCTACCACGAGTTAGACACTGAAGCTTTCTTT. This codes for CASSAYHELDTEAFF. The chain joins TRBV9 to TRBJ1-1; D is unresolved. The V end was cut by 3 bases, the J end by 3 bases, with 15 bases between. This CDR3 has 15 residues. Germline CDR1 and CDR2: SGDLS and YYNGEE.

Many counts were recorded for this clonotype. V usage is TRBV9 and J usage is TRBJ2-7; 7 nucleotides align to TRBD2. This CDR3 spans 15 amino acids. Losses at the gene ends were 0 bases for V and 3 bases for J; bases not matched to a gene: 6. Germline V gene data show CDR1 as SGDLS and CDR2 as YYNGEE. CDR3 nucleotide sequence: TGTGCCAGCAGCGTAGATGGTAGCGGGCTCTACGAGCAGTACTTC. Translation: CASSVDGSGLYEQYF. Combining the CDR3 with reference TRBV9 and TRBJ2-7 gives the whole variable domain DSGVTQTPKHLITATGQRVTLRCSPRSGDLSVYWYQQSLDQGLQFLIQYYNGEERAKGNILERFSAQQFPDLHSELNLSSLELGDSALYFCASSVDGSGLYEQYFGPGTRLTVT.

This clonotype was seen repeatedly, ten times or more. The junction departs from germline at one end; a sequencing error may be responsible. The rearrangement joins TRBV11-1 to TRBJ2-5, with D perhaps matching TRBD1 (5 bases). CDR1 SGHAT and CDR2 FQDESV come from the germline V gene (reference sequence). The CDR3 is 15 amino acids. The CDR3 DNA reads TGTGCCAGCAGCTTACAGGGTAGGGCCCAAGCGACCCAGTACTTC. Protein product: CASSLQGRAQATQYF.

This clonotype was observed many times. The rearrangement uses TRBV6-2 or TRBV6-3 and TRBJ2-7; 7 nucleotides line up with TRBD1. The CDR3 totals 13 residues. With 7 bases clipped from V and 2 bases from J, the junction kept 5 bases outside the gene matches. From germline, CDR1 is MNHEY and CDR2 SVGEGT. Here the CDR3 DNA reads TGTGCCAGCAACCGGGACAGAACCTACGAGCAGTACTTC. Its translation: CASNRDRTYEQYF.